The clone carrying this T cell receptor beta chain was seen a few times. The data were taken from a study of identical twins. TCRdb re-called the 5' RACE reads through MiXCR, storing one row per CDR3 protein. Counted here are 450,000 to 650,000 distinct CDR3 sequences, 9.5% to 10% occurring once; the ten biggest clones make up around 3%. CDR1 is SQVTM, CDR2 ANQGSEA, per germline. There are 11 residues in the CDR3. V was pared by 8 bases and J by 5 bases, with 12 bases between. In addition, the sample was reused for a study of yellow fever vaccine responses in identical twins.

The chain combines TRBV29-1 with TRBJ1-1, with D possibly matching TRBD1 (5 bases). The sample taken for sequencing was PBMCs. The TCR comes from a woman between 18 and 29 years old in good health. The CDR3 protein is CSSQRGTEAFF. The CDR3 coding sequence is TGCAGCTCTCAACGGGGGACTGAAGCTTTCTTT. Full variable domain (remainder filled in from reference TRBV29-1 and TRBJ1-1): SAVISQKPSRDICQRGTSLTIQCQVDSQVTMMFWYRQQPGQSLTLIATANQGSEATYESGFVIDKFPISRPNLTFSTLTVSNMSPEDSSIYLCSSQRGTEAFFGQGTRLTVV.